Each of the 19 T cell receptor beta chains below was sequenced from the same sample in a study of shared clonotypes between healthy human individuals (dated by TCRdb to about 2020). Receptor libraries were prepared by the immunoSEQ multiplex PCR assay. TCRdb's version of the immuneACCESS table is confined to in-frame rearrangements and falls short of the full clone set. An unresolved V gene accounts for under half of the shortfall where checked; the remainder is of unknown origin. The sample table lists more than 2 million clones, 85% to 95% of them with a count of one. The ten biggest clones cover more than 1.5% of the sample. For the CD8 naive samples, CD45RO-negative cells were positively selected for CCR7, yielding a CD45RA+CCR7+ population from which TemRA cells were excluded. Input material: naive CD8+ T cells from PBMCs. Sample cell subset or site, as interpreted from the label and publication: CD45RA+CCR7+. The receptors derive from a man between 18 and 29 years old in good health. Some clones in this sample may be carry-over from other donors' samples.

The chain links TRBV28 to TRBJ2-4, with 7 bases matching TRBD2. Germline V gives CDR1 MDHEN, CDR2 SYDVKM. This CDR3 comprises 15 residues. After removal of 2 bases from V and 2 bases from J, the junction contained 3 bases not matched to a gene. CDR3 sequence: CASSLREGTKNIQYF. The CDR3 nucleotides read TGTGCCAGCAGTTTAAGGGAGGGAACCAAAAACATTCAGTACTTC.

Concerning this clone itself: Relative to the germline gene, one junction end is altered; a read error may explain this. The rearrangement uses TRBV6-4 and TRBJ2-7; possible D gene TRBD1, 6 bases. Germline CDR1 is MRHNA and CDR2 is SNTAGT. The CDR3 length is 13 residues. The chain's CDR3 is CARRGGSSYEQYF. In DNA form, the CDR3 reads TGTGCCCGCAGGGGCGGCAGCTCCTACGAGCAGTACTTC.

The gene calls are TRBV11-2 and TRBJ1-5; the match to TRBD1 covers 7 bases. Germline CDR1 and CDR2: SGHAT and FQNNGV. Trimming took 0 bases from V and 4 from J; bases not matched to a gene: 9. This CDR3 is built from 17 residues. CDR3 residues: CASSLEGLQGGNQPQHF. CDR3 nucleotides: TGTGCCAGCAGCTTAGAAGGGTTGCAGGGGGGAAATCAGCCCCAGCATTTT.

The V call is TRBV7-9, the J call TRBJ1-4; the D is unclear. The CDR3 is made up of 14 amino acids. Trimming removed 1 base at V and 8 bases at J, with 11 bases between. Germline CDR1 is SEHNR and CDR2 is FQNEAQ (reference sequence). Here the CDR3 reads CASSLVVAGEKLFF. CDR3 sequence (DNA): TGTGCCAGCAGCTTAGTAGTCGCGGGGGAAAAACTGTTTTTT. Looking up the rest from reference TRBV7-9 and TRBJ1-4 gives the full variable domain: DTGVSQNPRHKITKRGQNVTFRCDPISEHNRLYWYRQTLGQGPEFLTYFQNEAQLEKSRLLSDRFSAERPKGSFSTLEIQRTEQGDSAMYLCASSLVVAGEKLFFGSGTQLSVL.

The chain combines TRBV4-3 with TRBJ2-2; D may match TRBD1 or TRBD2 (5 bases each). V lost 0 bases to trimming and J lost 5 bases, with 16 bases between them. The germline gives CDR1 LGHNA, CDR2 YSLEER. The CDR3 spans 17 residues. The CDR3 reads CASSQDLTGAETGELFF. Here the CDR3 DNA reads TGCGCCAGCAGCCAAGATCTAACCGGGGCGGAGACCGGGGAGCTGTTTTTT.

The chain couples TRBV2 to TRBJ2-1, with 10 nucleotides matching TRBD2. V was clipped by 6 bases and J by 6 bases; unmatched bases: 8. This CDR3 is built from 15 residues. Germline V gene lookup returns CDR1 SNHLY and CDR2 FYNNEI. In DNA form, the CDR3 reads TGTGCCAGCAGCTTAGCGGGAGGTGGGGGCAATGAGCAGTTCTTC. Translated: CASSLAGGGGNEQFF.

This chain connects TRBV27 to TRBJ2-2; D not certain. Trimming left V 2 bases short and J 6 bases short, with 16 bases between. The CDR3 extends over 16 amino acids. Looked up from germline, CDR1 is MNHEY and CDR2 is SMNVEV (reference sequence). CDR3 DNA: TGTGCCAGCAGTTTAGTAGGATCCGTACTCGCCGGGGAGCTGTTTTTT. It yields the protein CASSLVGSVLAGELFF.

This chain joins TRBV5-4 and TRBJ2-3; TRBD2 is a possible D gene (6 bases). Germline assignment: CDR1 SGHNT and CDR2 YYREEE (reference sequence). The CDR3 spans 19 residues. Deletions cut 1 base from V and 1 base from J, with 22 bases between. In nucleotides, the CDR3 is TGTGCCAGCAGCTTGCTAGCGTGGGGGAATAGTGAAGGCACAGATACGCAGTATTTT. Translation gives CASSLLAWGNSEGTDTQYF. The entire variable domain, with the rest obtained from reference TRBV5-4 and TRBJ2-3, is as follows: ETGVTQSPTHLIKTRGQQVTLRCSSQSGHNTVSWYQQALGQGPQFIFQYYREEENGRGNFPPRFSGLQFPNYSSELNVNALELDDSALYLCASSLLAWGNSEGTDTQYFGPGTRLTVL.

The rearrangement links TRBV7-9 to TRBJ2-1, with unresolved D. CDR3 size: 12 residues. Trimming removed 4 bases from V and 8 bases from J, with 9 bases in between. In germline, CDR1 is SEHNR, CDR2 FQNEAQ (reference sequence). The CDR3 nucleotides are TGTGCCAGCAGCTCCCCAGTCGATGAGCAGTTCTTC. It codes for CASSSPVDEQFF.

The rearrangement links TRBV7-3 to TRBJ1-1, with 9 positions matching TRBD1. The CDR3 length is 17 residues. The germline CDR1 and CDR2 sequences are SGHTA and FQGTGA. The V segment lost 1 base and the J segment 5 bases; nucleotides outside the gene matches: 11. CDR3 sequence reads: CASSLIRRDRARTEAFF. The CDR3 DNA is TGTGCCAGCAGCTTAATACGCCGGGACAGGGCTAGGACTGAAGCTTTCTTT.

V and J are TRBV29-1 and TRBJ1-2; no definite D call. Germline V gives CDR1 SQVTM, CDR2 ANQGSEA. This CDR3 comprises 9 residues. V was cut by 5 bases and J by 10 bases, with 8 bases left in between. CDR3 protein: CSVSPDYTF. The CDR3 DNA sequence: TGCAGCGTTTCTCCCGACTACACCTTC.

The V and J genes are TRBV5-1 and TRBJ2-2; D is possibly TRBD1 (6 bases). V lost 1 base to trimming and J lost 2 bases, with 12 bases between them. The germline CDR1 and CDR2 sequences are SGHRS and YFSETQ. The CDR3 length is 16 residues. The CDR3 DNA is TGCGCCAGCAGCTTGATGGGACACTCCAACACCGGGGAGCTGTTTTTT. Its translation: CASSLMGHSNTGELFF.

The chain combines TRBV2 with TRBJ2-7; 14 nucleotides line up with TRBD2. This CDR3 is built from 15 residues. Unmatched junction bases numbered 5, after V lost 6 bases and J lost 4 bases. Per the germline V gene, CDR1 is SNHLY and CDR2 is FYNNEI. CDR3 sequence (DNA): TGTGCCAGCAGGCCCGGGACTAGCGGGAGATACGAGCAGTACTTC. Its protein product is CASRPGTSGRYEQYF.

CDR3 sequence (DNA): TGTGCCAGCAGCCGCATAGCGGGAGAAGGTAATGAGCAGTTCTTC. Protein: CASSRIAGEGNEQFF. This chain links TRBV7-3 with TRBJ2-1; 9 bases are shared with TRBD2. Germline V gene sequence: CDR1 SGHTA, CDR2 FQGTGA. With V trimmed by 5 bases and J by 7 bases, 9 bases remained unmatched. This CDR3 contains 15 residues.

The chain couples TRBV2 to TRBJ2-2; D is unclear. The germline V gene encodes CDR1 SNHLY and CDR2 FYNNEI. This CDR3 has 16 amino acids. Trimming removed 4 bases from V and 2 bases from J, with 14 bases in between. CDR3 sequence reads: CASSGNYPANTGELFF. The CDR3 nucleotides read TGTGCCAGCAGTGGGAACTACCCCGCCAACACCGGGGAGCTGTTTTTT.

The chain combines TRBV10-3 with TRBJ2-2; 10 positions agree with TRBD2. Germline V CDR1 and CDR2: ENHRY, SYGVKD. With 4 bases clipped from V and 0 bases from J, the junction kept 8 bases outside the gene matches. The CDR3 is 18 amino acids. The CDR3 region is CAISAPGLAETNTGELFF. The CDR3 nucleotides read TGTGCCATCAGTGCCCCCGGACTAGCGGAGACGAACACCGGGGAGCTGTTTTTT.

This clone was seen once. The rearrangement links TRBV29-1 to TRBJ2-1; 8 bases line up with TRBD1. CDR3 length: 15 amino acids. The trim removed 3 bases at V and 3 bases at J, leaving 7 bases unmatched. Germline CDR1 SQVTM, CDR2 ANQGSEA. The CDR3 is CSVESQGAVYNEQFF. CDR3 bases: TGCAGCGTTGAGTCGCAGGGGGCGGTCTACAATGAGCAGTTCTTC.

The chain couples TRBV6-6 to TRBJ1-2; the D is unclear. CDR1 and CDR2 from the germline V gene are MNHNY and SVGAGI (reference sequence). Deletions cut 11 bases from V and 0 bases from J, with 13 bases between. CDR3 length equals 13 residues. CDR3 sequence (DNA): TGTGCCGTGGGCCGAACTCCTAACTATGGCTACACCTTC. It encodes CAVGRTPNYGYTF.

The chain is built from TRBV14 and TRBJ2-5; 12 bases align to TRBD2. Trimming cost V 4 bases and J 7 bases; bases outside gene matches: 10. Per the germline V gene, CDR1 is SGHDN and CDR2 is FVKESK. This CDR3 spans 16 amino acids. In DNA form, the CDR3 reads TGTGCCAGCAGCCCAGGACTAGCGGGGCCCCCAGGGACCCAGTACTTC. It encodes CASSPGLAGPPGTQYF.